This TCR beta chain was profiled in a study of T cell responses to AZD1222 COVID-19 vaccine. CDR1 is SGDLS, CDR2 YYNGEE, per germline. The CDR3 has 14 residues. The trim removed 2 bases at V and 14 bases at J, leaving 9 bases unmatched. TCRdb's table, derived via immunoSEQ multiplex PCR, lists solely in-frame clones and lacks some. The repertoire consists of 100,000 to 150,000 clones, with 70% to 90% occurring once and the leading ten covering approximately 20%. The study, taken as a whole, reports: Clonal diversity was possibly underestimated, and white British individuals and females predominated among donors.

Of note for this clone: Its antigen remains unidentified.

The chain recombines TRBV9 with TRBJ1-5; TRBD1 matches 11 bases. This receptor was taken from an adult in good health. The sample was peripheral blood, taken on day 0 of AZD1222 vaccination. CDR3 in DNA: TGTGCCAGCAGCGTTGGGACAGGGGGGGACCTTAAGCATTTT. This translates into CASSVGTGGDLKHF.